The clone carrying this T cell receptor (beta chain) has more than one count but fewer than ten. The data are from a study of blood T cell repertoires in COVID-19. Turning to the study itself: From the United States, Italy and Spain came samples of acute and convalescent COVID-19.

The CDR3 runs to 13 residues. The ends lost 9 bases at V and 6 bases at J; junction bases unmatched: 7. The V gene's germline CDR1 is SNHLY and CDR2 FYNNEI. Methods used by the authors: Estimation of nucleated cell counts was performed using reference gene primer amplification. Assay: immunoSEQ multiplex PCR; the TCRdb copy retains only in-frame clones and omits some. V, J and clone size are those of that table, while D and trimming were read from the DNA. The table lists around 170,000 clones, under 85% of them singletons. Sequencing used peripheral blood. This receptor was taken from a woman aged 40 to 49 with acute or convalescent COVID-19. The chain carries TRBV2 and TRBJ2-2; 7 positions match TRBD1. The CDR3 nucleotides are TGTGCCAGTAGACAGGGTTGGGCCGGGGAGCTGTTTTTT. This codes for CASRQGWAGELFF.